A selection of T cell receptor beta chains follows, all from one sample in a study of shared clonotypes between healthy human individuals. Generated by immunoSEQ multiplex PCR, the TCRdb table keeps only in-frame clones and is missing some. The table has 850,000 to 1,200,000 clones, 65% to 80% seen once. Material for sequencing was memory CD4+ T cells sorted from blood. The receptors here all came from a man between 18 and 35 years old in good health. Each CDR3 is given with its conserved first and last residue. D genes are given only for firm matches. A row's size may be missing; if present it is once, few, many or a size class.

J,size,V,D,CDR3,DNA
TRBJ2-5,NA,TRBV30,TRBD2,CASVAGGETQYF,TGTGCCTCAGTGGCGGGAGGAGAGACCCAGTACTTC
TRBJ2-3,few,TRBV7-9,TRBD2,CASSLAGGADTQYF,TGTGCCAGCAGCCTAGCGGGGGGGGCGGATACGCAGTATTTT
TRBJ1-2,NA,TRBV10-3,TRBD1,CAISEDRDYGYTF,TGTGCCATCAGTGAGGACAGGGACTATGGCTACACCTTC
TRBJ1-1,few,TRBV11-2,NA,CASSFGRFTEAFF,TGTGCCAGCAGCTTCGGAAGGTTCACTGAAGCTTTCTTT
TRBJ2-5,NA,TRBV4-2,NA,CASSQDAGGVQETQYF,TGTGCCAGCAGCCAAGATGCCGGGGGAGTTCAAGAGACCCAGTACTTC
TRBJ1-2,NA,TRBV5-4,NA,CASSLAQVYTF,TGTGCCAGCAGCTTGGCACAGGTTTACACCTTC
TRBJ1-1,few,TRBV10-3,NA,CAISDHGQLNTEAFF,TGTGCCATCAGTGATCATGGACAACTGAACACTGAAGCTTTCTTT
TRBJ2-7,NA,TRBV6-5,TRBD1,CASRGQSYEQYF,TGTGCCAGCAGGGGACAGAGCTACGAGCAGTACTTC
TRBJ2-3,NA,TRBV6-4,TRBD2,CASSDSGGADTQYF,TGTGCCAGCAGTGACAGCGGGGGGGCAGATACGCAGTATTTT
TRBJ1-2,NA,TRBV7-9,NA,CASSSLRSGYTF,TGTGCCAGCAGCTCCCTCAGGAGTGGCTACACCTTC
TRBJ2-3,NA,TRBV18,NA,CASSGTSGTDTQYF,TGTGCCAGCTCAGGAACGAGCGGGACAGATACGCAGTATTTT
TRBJ2-1,NA,TRBV5-8,TRBD2,CASSAGLAGGLEFF,TGTGCCAGCAGCGCCGGACTAGCGGGGGGGCTGGAGTTCTTC
TRBJ1-2,NA,TRBV4-2,TRBD1,CASSQAGTGEFFGYTF,TGTGCCAGCAGCCAAGCCGGGACAGGGGAATTTTTTGGCTACACCTTC
TRBJ2-5,NA,TRBV11-2,TRBD2,CASSSLTSGRVKETQYF,TGTGCCAGCAGCTCCCTGACTAGCGGGAGAGTCAAGGAGACCCAGTACTTC
TRBJ2-7,NA,TRBV7-2,NA,CASSQGNSYEQYF,TGTGCCAGCAGCCAGGGGAACTCCTACGAGCAGTACTTC
TRBJ2-3,NA,TRBV9,NA,CASSVGGGNTDTQYF,TGTGCCAGCAGCGTAGGTGGGGGCAACACAGATACGCAGTATTTT
TRBJ2-1,NA,TRBV7-9,TRBD2,CASSLGDSGNEQFF,TGTGCCAGCAGCTTAGGGGATAGCGGGAATGAGCAGTTCTTC
TRBJ1-2,NA,TRBV11-2,NA,CASSPLVSYGYTF,TGTGCCAGCAGCCCTTTGGTCTCCTATGGCTACACCTTC
TRBJ2-1,NA,TRBV19,TRBD1,CASSSQTGAVNEQFF,TGTGCCAGTAGTTCCCAGACAGGGGCAGTGAATGAGCAGTTCTTC
TRBJ2-7,NA,TRBV5-6,NA,CASRMTALGSYEQYF,TGTGCCAGCAGGATGACAGCTCTGGGCTCCTACGAGCAGTACTTC
TRBJ1-6,few,TRBV5-6,TRBD1,CASSLEDRSNSPLHF,TGTGCCAGCAGCTTGGAGGACAGGTCTAATTCACCCCTCCACTTT
TRBJ2-1,NA,TRBV21-1,NA,CASSRRTSGDEQFF,TGTGCCAGCAGCAGAAGGACTAGCGGGGATGAGCAGTTCTTC
TRBJ2-3,NA,TRBV7-3,TRBD1,CASSPSGTGGFTDTQYF,TGTGCCAGCAGCCCCAGCGGGACAGGGGGTTTCACAGATACGCAGTATTTT
TRBJ2-4,NA,TRBV5-1,NA,CASSFEAHGLAKNIQYF,TGCGCCAGCAGCTTCGAAGCCCACGGCCTAGCCAAAAACATTCAGTACTTC
TRBJ1-2,NA,TRBV19,NA,CASSMGAANYGYTF,TGTGCCAGTAGTATGGGAGCAGCTAACTATGGCTACACCTTC
TRBJ2-7,NA,TRBV28,NA,CASRGTGFEQYF,TGTGCCAGCAGGGGTACAGGATTCGAGCAGTACTTC
TRBJ1-1,NA,TRBV11-1,NA,CASRAGWQLNTEAFF,TGTGCCAGCAGGGCTGGGTGGCAGCTGAACACTGAAGCTTTCTTT